Below are 2 T cell receptor beta chains sequenced from a single sample in a study of human T cells and chemical hapten exposure. TCRdb ran MiXCR on the RACE reads and lists one entry per CDR3 protein. The data contain around 200,000 distinct CDR3 sequences, about 25% of them singletons. Time point denoted: patch test 3, about 24 weeks after DPC sensitization. The treatment was: therapeutic diphenylcyclopropenone sensitization with weekly scalp DPC. The specimen was whole blood, collected in connection with sensitization to the hapten diphenylcyclopropenone (DPC). These receptors all come from a woman aged 40 to 50 with alopecia areata. Some clones in this sample may be carry-over from other donors' samples.

This clonotype was found a few times. The CDR3 nucleotides are TGCAGTGCTAGCCCTAACGAAGAGACCCAGTACTTC. Its translation is CSASPNEETQYF. The chain is built from TRBV20-1 and TRBJ2-5; no firm D call. CDR3 length equals 12 residues. V lost 3 bases and J 3 bases, leaving 8 bases between the germline ends. Germline CDR1 reads DFQATT; CDR2 reads SNEGSKA (reference sequence).

The table lists this clonotype with many counts. The chain couples TRBV20-1 to TRBJ2-1; D not resolved. The CDR3 has 13 amino acids. In germline, CDR1 is DFQATT, CDR2 SNEGSKA (reference sequence). V was cut by 7 bases and J by 9 bases, with 19 bases left in between. CDR3 loop: CSGGPPATGEQFF. CDR3 coding DNA: TGCAGTGGCGGCCCTCCCGCGACGGGTGAGCAGTTCTTC.